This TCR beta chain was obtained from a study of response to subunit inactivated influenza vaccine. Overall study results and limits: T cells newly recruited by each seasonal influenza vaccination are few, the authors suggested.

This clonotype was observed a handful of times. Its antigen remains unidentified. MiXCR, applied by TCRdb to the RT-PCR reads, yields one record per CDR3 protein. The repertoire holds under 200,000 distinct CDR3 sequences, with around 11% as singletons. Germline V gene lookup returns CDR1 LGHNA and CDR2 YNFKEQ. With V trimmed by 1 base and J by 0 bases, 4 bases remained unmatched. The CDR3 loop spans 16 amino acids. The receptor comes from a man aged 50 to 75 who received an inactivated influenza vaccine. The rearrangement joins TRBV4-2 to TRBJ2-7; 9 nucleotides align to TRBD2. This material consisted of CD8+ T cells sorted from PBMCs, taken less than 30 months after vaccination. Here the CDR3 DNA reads TGTGCCAGCAGCCAAGGCGGGGGGGGTCTCTCCTACGAGCAGTACTTC. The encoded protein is CASSQGGGGLSYEQYF.